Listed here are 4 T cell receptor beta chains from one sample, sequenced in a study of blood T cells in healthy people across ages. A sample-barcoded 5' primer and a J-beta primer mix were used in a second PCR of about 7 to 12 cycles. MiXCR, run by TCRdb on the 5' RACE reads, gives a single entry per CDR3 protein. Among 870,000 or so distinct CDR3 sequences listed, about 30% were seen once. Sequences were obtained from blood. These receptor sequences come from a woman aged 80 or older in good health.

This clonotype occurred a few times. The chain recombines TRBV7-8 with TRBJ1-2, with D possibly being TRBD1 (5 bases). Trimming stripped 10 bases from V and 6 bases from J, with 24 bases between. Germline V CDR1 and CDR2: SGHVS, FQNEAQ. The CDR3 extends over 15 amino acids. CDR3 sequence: CATKPLGGASDGYTF. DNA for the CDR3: TGTGCCACCAAACCCCTAGGAGGGGCCTCCGATGGCTACACCTTC.

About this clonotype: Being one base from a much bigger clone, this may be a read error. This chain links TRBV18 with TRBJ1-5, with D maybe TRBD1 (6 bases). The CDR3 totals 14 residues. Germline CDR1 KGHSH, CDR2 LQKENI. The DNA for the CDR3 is TGTGCCGGCTCACCACTCCAGGGGAACCAGCCCCAGCATTTT. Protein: CAGSPLQGNQPQHF. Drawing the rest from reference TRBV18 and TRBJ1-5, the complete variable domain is NAGVMQNPRHLVRRRGQEARLRCSPMKGHSHVYWYRQLPEEGLKFMVYLQKENIIDESGMPKERFSAEFPKEGPSILRIQQVVRGDSAAYFCAGSPLQGNQPQHFGDGTRLSIL.

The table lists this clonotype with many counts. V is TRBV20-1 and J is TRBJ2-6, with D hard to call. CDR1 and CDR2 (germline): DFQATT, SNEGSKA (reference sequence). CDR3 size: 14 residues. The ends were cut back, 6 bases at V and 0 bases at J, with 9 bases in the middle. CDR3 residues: CSAPLGSGANVLTF. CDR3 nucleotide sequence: TGCAGTGCGCCACTCGGCTCTGGGGCCAACGTCCTGACTTTC.

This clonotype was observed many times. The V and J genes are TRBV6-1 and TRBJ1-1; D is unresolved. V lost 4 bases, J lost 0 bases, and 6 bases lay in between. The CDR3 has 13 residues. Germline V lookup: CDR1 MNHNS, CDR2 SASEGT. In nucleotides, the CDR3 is TGTGCCAGCAGTGCAGACATGAACACTGAAGCTTTCTTT. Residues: CASSADMNTEAFF.